This T cell receptor (beta chain) was profiled in a study of blood T cell repertoires in COVID-19. As for the study in general: Sources were T cells, B-cell-depleted T cells, or PBMCs; the material itself was cDNA or gDNA.

The CDR3 contains 15 residues. Germline V gives CDR1 MGHRA, CDR2 YSYEKL. The junction had 12 bases not matched to a gene; V was cut back by 4 bases and J by 7 bases. Living in 24 US areas, the participants were between roughly 18 and 89 years of age. Cohorts were determined from participant-reported clinical history. Under the authors' procedure: The authors estimated nucleated cell counts from reference gene primer amplification. Clones were sequenced by immunoSEQ multiplex PCR, and TCRdb holds only the in-frame ones, with some missing. For V, J and clone size, that table is used; D and trimming come from the DNA. This sample has approximately 150,000 clones, with roughly 84% found just once.

Input material: PBMCs or T cells enriched from blood (not recorded which). The V gene is TRBV4-1, the J gene TRBJ2-7, with 8 bases identical to TRBD1. The clonotype originates from a man in his 70s who had been exposed to COVID-19. The CDR3 DNA is TGCGCCAGCAGCCTGACTGGACAGGGTGCAACGGAGCAGTACTTC. Its protein is CASSLTGQGATEQYF.